These 14 T cell receptor beta chains came from one sample sequenced in a study of radiotherapy plus CTLA-4 blockade in lung cancer. The data were produced by immunoSEQ multiplex PCR, yet TCRdb's version contains in-frame clones alone and is incomplete. The sample includes 75,000 to 100,000 clones, roughly 79% seen only once; the top ten take roughly 2.8%. Specimen: peripheral blood, collected from a patient treated with radiotherapy plus ipilimumab. These receptors were obtained from a human donor with non-small cell lung cancer who had a partial response to radiotherapy plus ipilimumab. Some clones in this sample may be carry-over from other donors' samples.

The chain employs TRBV30 and TRBJ1-1; tentative D call: TRBD1 (6 bases). Trimming shortened V by 2 bases and J by 1 base, and 11 bases separated the two germline ends. This CDR3 has 14 residues. CDR1 is GTSNPN, CDR2 SVGIG, per germline (reference sequence). This CDR3 reads CAWSQGNPNTEAFF. The DNA for the CDR3 is TGTGCCTGGAGTCAGGGGAATCCGAACACTGAAGCTTTCTTT. The variable domain in full, completed from reference TRBV30 and TRBJ1-1, reads SQTIHQWPATLVQPVGSPLSLECTVEGTSNPNLYWYRQAAGRGLQLLFYSVGIGQISSEVPQNLSASRPQDRQFILSSKKLLLSDSGFYLCAWSQGNPNTEAFFGQGTRLTVV.

The chain couples TRBV2 to TRBJ1-6, with 8 bases fitting TRBD1. Germline CDR1 SNHLY, CDR2 FYNNEI. With 6 bases clipped from V and 9 bases from J, the junction kept 4 bases outside the gene matches. This CDR3 region has 13 residues. This CDR3 reads CASRSDRGSPLHF. The CDR3 DNA sequence: TGTGCCAGCAGGTCAGACAGGGGTTCACCCCTCCACTTT.

The J gene is TRBJ2-7, the V gene TRBV6-5; weak D call: TRBD2 (5 bases). CDR3 length equals 13 residues. V lost 7 bases to trimming and J lost 6 bases, with 16 bases between them. Germline-derived CDR1 and CDR2 are MNHEY and SVGAGI. CDR3 sequence reads: CASTEGPDLEQYF. The CDR3 DNA follows: TGTGCCAGCACCGAGGGCCCGGACCTCGAGCAGTACTTC.

In its sample, this clone was seen once. The V call is TRBV28, the J call TRBJ2-5; 8 bases align to TRBD1. This CDR3 has 15 residues. Germline assignment: CDR1 MDHEN and CDR2 SYDVKM. The V segment lost 6 bases and the J segment 0 bases; nucleotides outside the gene matches: 6. CDR3: CASSPTGDNQETQYF. The CDR3 nucleotides read TGTGCCAGCAGCCCGACAGGGGATAACCAAGAGACCCAGTACTTC.

This rearrangement joins TRBV28 to TRBJ1-2; possible D gene TRBD1, 5 bases. The CDR3 contains 16 residues. CDR1 is MDHEN and CDR2 is SYDVKM in the germline V gene. V was trimmed by 1 base and J by 4 bases, leaving 16 bases between them. In DNA form, the CDR3 reads TGTGCCAGCAGTTTATACCCCCTCGGGGGTGGCTATGGCTACACCTTC. Protein sequence: CASSLYPLGGGYGYTF.

The chain employs TRBV29-1 and TRBJ2-6; D is uncertain. The germline gives CDR1 SQVTM, CDR2 ANQGSEA. Trimming took 3 bases from V and 1 from J, leaving 19 bases between them. The CDR3 covers 18 residues. CDR3 amino acids: CSVETSQAPASGANVLTF. CDR3 DNA: TGCAGCGTTGAGACAAGTCAGGCGCCCGCGTCTGGGGCCAACGTCCTGACTTTC.

The J gene is TRBJ1-4, the V gene TRBV6-6; possible D gene TRBD1, 6 bases. The CDR3 consists of 14 residues. The V gene lost 2 bases and the J gene lost 11 bases, with 15 bases spanning the gap. CDR1 and CDR2 from the germline V gene are MNHNY and SVGAGI (reference sequence). The CDR3 is CASSYGRGPEKLFF. Here the CDR3 DNA reads TGTGCCAGCAGTTACGGCAGGGGTCCCGAGAAACTGTTTTTT.

The chain joins TRBV19 to TRBJ2-6; D not certain. Trimming removed 2 bases from V and 0 bases from J, with 8 bases in between. Per germline, CDR1 LNHDA and CDR2 SQIVND (reference sequence). The CDR3 runs to 16 residues. The CDR3, as DNA: TGTGCCAGTAGTATAAGCCGGGTCTCTGGGGCCAACGTCCTGACTTTC. Encoded protein: CASSISRVSGANVLTF.

CDR3 loop: CASSWDNRSNQPQHF. The CDR3 DNA follows: TGTGCCAGCAGCTGGGACAATCGGAGCAATCAGCCCCAGCATTTT. The chain employs TRBV6-1 and TRBJ1-5, with D possibly TRBD1 on 6 matching bases. The V end was cut by 6 bases, the J end by 1 base, with 13 bases between. The germline V gene has CDR1 MNHNS and CDR2 SASEGT. The CDR3 contains 15 residues.

The chain joins TRBV7-6 to TRBJ2-7; TRBD2 aligns across 9 bases. CDR1 is SGHVS, CDR2 FNYEAQ, per germline. Trimming removed 3 bases from V and 4 bases from J; junction bases left unmatched: 7. The CDR3 length is 15 residues. CDR3: CASSLSPSGVYEQYF. Here the CDR3 DNA reads TGTGCCAGCAGCTTGTCCCCTAGCGGGGTATACGAGCAGTACTTC.

J is TRBJ2-5 and V is TRBV11-2; 7 nucleotides match TRBD2. CDR1 is SGHAT, CDR2 FQNNGV, per germline. V shed 5 bases and J 3 bases; nucleotides not matched to a gene: 3. CDR3 length equals 13 residues. The CDR3 protein is CASSPSGKETQYF. In DNA form, the CDR3 reads TGTGCCAGCAGCCCCAGCGGGAAAGAGACCCAGTACTTC.

As DNA, the CDR3 is TGTGCCACCAAATCTAATTCGGATACGCAGTATTTT. Amino acid sequence: CATKSNSDTQYF. The chain joins TRBV6-5 to TRBJ2-3; D ambiguous. The germline CDR1 and CDR2 sequences are MNHEY and SVGAGI. CDR3 length equals 12 residues. The V gene lost 10 bases and the J gene lost 6 bases, with 14 bases spanning the gap.

The rearrangement uses TRBV19 and TRBJ2-5; 9 nucleotides align to TRBD2. The J call may be incorrect, as the DNA end agrees better with TRBJ2-7. Looked up from germline, CDR1 is LNHDA and CDR2 is SQIVND (reference sequence). The CDR3 runs 15 residues. The CDR3 DNA reads as TGTGCCAGTAAAGGACTAGCGCCTGTAATGGACGAGCAGTACTTC. Its translation is CASKGLAPVMDEQYF.

This sequence joins TRBV6-1 and TRBJ2-3; the match to TRBD2 covers 11 bases. J gave up 9 bases and V 3 bases, and 20 bases lay outside the gene matches. Germline CDR1 reads MNHNS; CDR2 reads SASEGT. This CDR3 has 19 amino acids. CDR3 coding DNA: TGTGCCAGCAGTGATTGGAGGCTAGCGGGGGGAAGGGGCGGGTTCACGCAGTATTTT. This codes for CASSDWRLAGGRGGFTQYF.